This T cell receptor (beta chain) was sequenced during a study of T cell responses to AZD1222 COVID-19 vaccine. Germline loops: CDR1 KGHSH, CDR2 LQKENI. CDR3 length: 17 amino acids. V was pared by 6 bases and J by 4 bases, with 17 bases of the junction left unmatched. Method: immunoSEQ multiplex PCR; TCRdb's copy keeps in-frame clones and lacks some. The profile shows about 180,000 clones, about nine tenths of them singletons. This clone was counted a single time. The TCR comes from an adult in good health. The chain carries TRBV18 and TRBJ1-2, with 7 bases matching TRBD1. This material consisted of peripheral blood, taken on day 0 of AZD1222 vaccination. The CDR3 sequence is CASSVPGQPKWSYGYTF. In DNA form, the CDR3 reads TGTGCCAGCTCTGTACCGGGACAGCCTAAGTGGAGCTATGGCTACACCTTC.